This is a list of T cell receptor beta chains from one sample in a study of sequential checkpoint blockade in melanoma. Profiling relied on immunoSEQ multiplex PCR, and the TCRdb table lists in-frame clones only, not all of them. The table lists some 5,000 clones, about a quarter of them singletons, with under 40% in the top ten. Sequences were derived from tumor tissue (inferred from file names), sampled from a patient given nivolumab and ipilimumab in sequence. The receptors come from a human donor with melanoma. CDR3s include the opening cysteine and the closing phenylalanine or tryptophan. Each record gives: clone size, D gene, J gene, V gene, CDR3 protein, CDR3 DNA. A D gene is named only where the DNA matches it firmly. The size entry is marked missing in some rows and otherwise reads once, few, many or a size class.

>few|TRBD2|TRBJ2-5|TRBV6-8
CASSPGLAHQETQYF
TGTGCCAGCAGTCCGGGACTAGCGCATCAAGAGACCCAGTACTTC
>NA|NA|TRBJ2-4|TRBV5-1
CASSPDSTKDIQYF
TGCGCCAGCAGCCCCGACTCAACTAAGGACATTCAGTACTTC
>NA|NA|TRBJ1-1|TRBV19
CASSMGNRALYGTEAFF
TGTGCCAGTAGTATGGGCAATCGGGCATTATACGGCACTGAAGCTTTCTTT
>NA|NA|TRBJ2-4|TRBV6-7
CASRPNFGAAAKNIQYF
TGTGCCAGCAGGCCGAATTTTGGGGCGGCGGCCAAAAACATTCAGTACTTC
>NA|NA|TRBJ1-1|TRBV10-2
CASRLTGNTEAFF
TGCGCCAGCAGACTAACAGGGAACACTGAAGCTTTCTTT
>NA|TRBD2|TRBJ2-1|TRBV29-1
CSVAFRSGRGSYNEQFF
TGCAGCGTTGCTTTTCGGAGCGGGAGGGGTTCCTACAATGAGCAGTTCTTC
>few|NA|TRBJ2-3|TRBV6-8
CASSYSPADTQYF
TGTGCCAGCAGTTACTCCCCTGCAGATACGCAGTATTTT
>many|NA|TRBJ2-1|TRBV11-3
CASSPGGGSSYNEQFF
TGTGCCAGCAGCCCAGGGGGCGGGAGCTCCTACAATGAGCAGTTCTTC
>few|NA|TRBJ2-1|TRBV5-1
CASSLTVGVTYNEQFF
TGCGCCAGCAGCTTGACGGTCGGAGTCACCTACAATGAGCAGTTCTTC
>few|TRBD1|TRBJ2-2|TRBV9
CASSVGWTGYTGELFF
TGTGCCAGCAGCGTAGGTTGGACAGGGTACACCGGGGAGCTGTTTTTT
>once|TRBD1|TRBJ1-3|TRBV28
CASIKGGGPGNTIYF
TGTGCCAGCATAAAAGGGGGCGGTCCTGGAAACACCATATATTTT
>many|TRBD2|TRBJ2-5|TRBV11-3
CASSLGLAGGGETQYF
TGTGCCAGCAGCCTCGGACTAGCGGGAGGGGGAGAGACCCAGTACTTC
>large|NA|TRBJ1-5|TRBV4-1
CASSHSGQSNQPQHF
TGCGCCAGCAGCCACTCCGGACAGAGCAATCAGCCCCAGCATTTT
>NA|NA|TRBJ1-1|TRBV10-2
CASKSGMGVNTEAFF
TGCGCCAGCAAGTCAGGGATGGGGGTGAACACTGAAGCTTTCTTT
>NA|NA|TRBJ2-7|TRBV11-3
CASSLTGWRDEQYF
TGTGCCAGCAGCTTAACAGGGTGGCGGGACGAGCAGTACTTC
>few|TRBD1|TRBJ1-2|TRBV6-8
CASSSPTGSGYGYTF
TGTGCCAGCAGTTCACCGACAGGGTCGGGCTATGGCTACACCTTC
>NA|NA|TRBJ2-7|TRBV18
CASSPLTGPYDEQYF
TGTGCCAGCTCACCGCTGACAGGCCCCTACGACGAGCAGTACTTC
>few|NA|TRBJ1-3|TRBV11-3
CASSYGGDGNTIYF
TGTGCCAGCAGCTATGGAGGGGATGGAAACACCATATATTTT
>NA|TRBD1|TRBJ1-2|TRBV6-8
CASSRGQGHIYGYTF
TGTGCCAGCAGTAGAGGACAGGGTCACATTTATGGCTACACCTTC
>NA|NA|TRBJ2-2|TRBV9
CASSVYSVNTGELFF
TGTGCCAGCAGCGTATATTCCGTCAACACCGGGGAGCTGTTTTTT
>NA|TRBD2|TRBJ2-1|TRBV9
CASSFLAGGYNEQFF
TGTGCCAGCAGCTTCCTAGCGGGGGGCTACAATGAGCAGTTCTTC
>NA|TRBD1|TRBJ1-2|TRBV11-3
CASSLGLDRGSGYTF
TGTGCCAGCAGCTTAGGACTGGACAGGGGATCTGGCTACACCTTC
>NA|NA|TRBJ2-7|TRBV29-1
CSVRLGGRVQYF
TGCAGCGTTAGGTTAGGGGGGCGCGTGCAGTACTTC
>many|NA|TRBJ1-4|TRBV1
CASRPGGGEKLFF
TGCGCCAGCAGGCCGGGGGGAGGTGAAAAACTGTTTTTT
>NA|NA|TRBJ1-2|TRBV18
CASSPMHRGIYGYTF
TGTGCCAGCTCACCAATGCACCGGGGTATCTATGGCTACACCTTC
>NA|TRBD2|TRBJ2-2|TRBV6-8
CASSPTSGNTGELFF
TGTGCCAGCAGTCCAACTAGCGGAAACACCGGGGAGCTGTTTTTT
>many|NA|TRBJ2-3|TRBV11-3
CASSLEQYTDTQYF
TGTGCCAGCAGCTTGGAACAGTACACAGATACGCAGTATTTT
>few|TRBD2|TRBJ2-7|TRBV9
CASSVLAGSSYEQYF
TGTGCCAGCAGCGTCTTAGCGGGGAGCTCCTACGAGCAGTACTTC
>NA|TRBD1|TRBJ2-1|TRBV5-1
CASSLTGGSYNEQFF
TGCGCCAGCAGCCTGACAGGGGGCTCCTACAATGAGCAGTTCTTC
>NA|TRBD1|TRBJ1-3|TRBV11-3
CASSPRGEAGNTIYF
TGTGCCAGCAGCCCCAGGGGGGAGGCTGGAAACACCATATATTTT
>few|NA|TRBJ2-7|TRBV6-8
CASRNLNKFRDNYEQYF
TGTGCCAGCAGAAACCTAAATAAATTCAGGGATAACTACGAGCAGTACTTC
>NA|NA|TRBJ2-2|TRBV6-8
CASSYKRSGELFF
TGTGCCAGCAGTTACAAGCGATCCGGGGAGCTGTTTTTT
>NA|TRBD1|TRBJ2-7|TRBV18
CASSLGQGAYEQYF
TGTGCCAGCTCCCTAGGACAGGGGGCCTACGAGCAGTACTTC
>few|TRBD2|TRBJ2-7|TRBV12-5
CASKGTSGQYF
TGTGCCAGCAAAGGGACTAGCGGACAGTACTTC
>medium-sized|NA|TRBJ1-3|TRBV11-3
CASSSDGYSGNTIYF
TGTGCCAGCAGCTCGGACGGATACTCTGGAAACACCATATATTTT
>few|NA|TRBJ2-3|TRBV11-3
CASSLGGGPIDTQYF
TGTGCCAGCAGCTTAGGTGGGGGGCCCATAGATACGCAGTATTTT
>large|NA|TRBJ2-1|TRBV6-8
CAIKQIGRGNEQFF
TGTGCCATCAAGCAAATAGGAAGGGGGAATGAGCAGTTCTTC
>NA|NA|TRBJ2-5|TRBV6-8
CAIISGEDSQETQYF
TGTGCCATCATTAGTGGGGAGGATTCACAAGAGACCCAGTACTTC
>medium-sized|NA|TRBJ2-7|TRBV6-8
CASSLDAYEQYF
TGTGCCAGCAGTTTGGACGCCTACGAGCAGTACTTC